The clone carrying this T cell receptor (beta chain) occurred many times. The sample belongs to a study of tumor-infiltrating lymphocytes in oesophageal squamous cell carcinoma. The germline gives CDR1 MDHEN, CDR2 SYDVKM. This CDR3 has 15 amino acids. Trimming pared 2 bases from V and 2 bases from J, leaving 13 bases between. TCRdb itself ran the PCR reads through MiXCR, one entry per CDR3 protein. The sample lists more than 15,000 distinct CDR3 sequences, 40% to 45% occurring once. Sequencing was done on a sample of normal esophageal tissue next to the tumor. The receptor's source is a male donor with esophageal squamous cell carcinoma. The rearrangement links TRBV28 to TRBJ2-7; D is unclear. The CDR3 sequence: CASSLPAGIPYEQYF. CDR3 DNA: TGTGCCAGCAGTTTACCTGCAGGCATTCCCTACGAGCAGTACTTC.